Below, 17 T cell receptor beta chains from the same sample are listed, as sequenced in a study of cytomegalovirus exposure and HLA in healthy donors. PCR involved 60 Vbeta and 13 Jbeta primers. TCRdb keeps only in-frame clones here, not all; method: immunoSEQ multiplex PCR. The sample includes 80,000 to 95,000 clones, 84% of them seen just once. The sequenced sample consisted of PBMCs. The source is a woman between 18 and 30 years old in good health and CMV-seropositive.

The chain is built from TRBV5-1 and TRBJ2-7, with 9 bases identical to TRBD2. The length of the CDR3 is 15 residues. Trimming cost V 3 bases and J 4 bases; bases outside gene matches: 8. Per germline, CDR1 SGHRS and CDR2 YFSETQ. CDR3 region: CASSYLSGSSYEQYF. CDR3 DNA: TGCGCCAGCAGCTACCTTAGCGGGAGTTCGTACGAGCAGTACTTC.

This rearrangement joins TRBV7-8 to TRBJ1-1; D is possibly TRBD1 (6 bases). V was shortened by 5 bases and J by 3 bases, with 13 bases between the two germline ends. This CDR3 comprises 14 residues. Germline CDR1 SGHVS, CDR2 FQNEAQ. In DNA form, the CDR3 reads TGTGCCAGCAGCCCAGGGAGGGGGGACACTGAAGCTTTCTTT. The encoded protein is CASSPGRGDTEAFF.

The chain joins TRBV5-4 to TRBJ2-1, with 10 bases that match TRBD2. After removal of 4 bases from V and 8 bases from J, the junction contained 12 bases not matched to a gene. The germline V gene encodes CDR1 SGHNT and CDR2 YYREEE (reference sequence). CDR3 length: 16 amino acids. The CDR3 DNA is TGTGCCAGCAGCAGGCGGGCTAGCGGGAGTTTCGATGAGCAGTTCTTC. It translates to CASSRRASGSFDEQFF.

The rearrangement uses TRBV4-1 and TRBJ2-7; D is unresolved. The CDR3 consists of 14 residues. V was cut by 3 bases and J by 3 bases, with 12 bases left in between. Germline-derived CDR1 and CDR2 are MGHRA and YSYEKL. CDR3 DNA sequence: TGCGCCAGCAGCCAGAACTGGGCCATCTACGAGCAGTACTTC. The encoded protein is CASSQNWAIYEQYF.

A remark on this clone: One end of the junction is discordant with germline, which a read error may explain. V is TRBV2 and J is TRBJ2-7; 9 bases align to TRBD1. Germline V gives CDR1 SNHLY, CDR2 FYNNEI. The CDR3 contains 14 residues. CDR3 region: CASREGTGTYEQYF. CDR3 DNA: TGTGCCAGCAGGGAAGGGACAGGGACCTACGAGCAGTACTTC.

This rearrangement joins TRBV7-3 to TRBJ2-2, with 7 positions matching TRBD1. The CDR3 has 17 amino acids. V trimming: 2 bases; J trimming: 1 base; junction bases outside the gene matches: 7. Germline V gene data show CDR1 as SGHTA and CDR2 as FQGTGA. This CDR3 is CASSLEPTGVNTGELFF. The CDR3 coding sequence is TGTGCCAGCAGCTTAGAACCAACAGGGGTGAACACCGGGGAGCTGTTTTTT.

The V and J genes are TRBV7-9 and TRBJ2-5; D might be TRBD2 (5 bases). Germline V lookup: CDR1 SEHNR, CDR2 FQNEAQ (reference sequence). V lost 2 bases to trimming and J lost 5 bases, with 12 bases between them. The CDR3 loop spans 14 amino acids. The CDR3 nucleotides read TGTGCCAGCAGCTTAACACTAGGAACGGAGACCCAGTACTTC. Translating it yields CASSLTLGTETQYF.

The table lists this clone with a few counts. The germline gene is not matched at one end of the junction; a read error may be the cause. The rearrangement uses TRBV7-7 and TRBJ2-7, with TRBD2 matching over 7 bases. Germline V lookup: CDR1 SSHAT, CDR2 FNYEAQ (reference sequence). The CDR3 covers 14 residues. CDR3 sequence (DNA): TGTGCTAGCAGCTTGACCGCGGGGGACTACGAGCAGTACTTC. Amino acid sequence: CASSLTAGDYEQYF. Full variable domain (rest looked up from reference TRBV7-7 and TRBJ2-7): GAGVSQSPRYKVTKRGQDVTLRCDPISSHATLYWYQQALGQGPEFLTYFNYEAQPDKSGLPSDRFSAERPEGSISTLTIQRTEQRDSAMYRCASSLTAGDYEQYFGPGTRLTVT.

This clone is a singleton in its sample. The rearrangement uses TRBV28 and TRBJ2-7, with 15 bases identical to TRBD2. The CDR3 is 22 residues long. Trimming took 3 bases from V and 4 from J; bases not matched to a gene: 22. Germline CDR1 is MDHEN and CDR2 is SYDVKM. Here the CDR3 DNA reads TGTGCCAGCAGTTTCTACGAACCTCCGGGACTAGCGGGAGGCCCGAGGACTTACGAGCAGTACTTC. Protein product: CASSFYEPPGLAGGPRTYEQYF. The full variable domain, in which reference TRBV28 and TRBJ2-7 provide the parts outside the CDR3, is DVKVTQSSRYLVKRTGEKVFLECVQDMDHENMFWYRQDPGLGLRLIYFSYDVKMKEKGDIPEGYSVSREKKERFSLILESASTNQTSMYLCASSFYEPPGLAGGPRTYEQYFGPGTRLTVT.

The chain uses TRBV23-1 and TRBJ1-2; 7 bases are shared with TRBD1. TRBV23-1 is designated an ORF whose function remains uncertain. Trimming at V came to 2 bases and at J to 2 bases, leaving 5 bases not matched to a gene. The CDR3 spans 15 residues. The CDR3 DNA follows: TGCGCCAGCAGTCAAGGGACAGTCGAAAACTATGGCTACACCTTC. This translates into CASSQGTVENYGYTF.

The rearrangement links TRBV11-2 to TRBJ2-3; D is perhaps TRBD2 (5 bases). With 4 bases removed from V and 4 bases from J, the gap between germline ends came to 12 bases. The germline CDR1 and CDR2 sequences are SGHAT and FQNNGV. The CDR3 is 14 amino acids. The CDR3 coding sequence is TGTGCCAGCAGCTCGGACTTACCCCCAGATACGCAGTATTTT. Its translation: CASSSDLPPDTQYF.

The J gene is TRBJ2-5, the V gene TRBV5-1; perhaps TRBD2 as D (6 bases). Trimming removed 3 bases from V and 1 base from J, with 13 bases in between. The CDR3 totals 15 residues. Germline assignment: CDR1 SGHRS and CDR2 YFSETQ. CDR3 amino acids: CASSWGEAIQETQYF. DNA for the CDR3: TGCGCCAGCAGCTGGGGGGAGGCAATCCAAGAGACCCAGTACTTC. Full variable domain (remainder filled in from reference TRBV5-1 and TRBJ2-5): KAGVTQTPRYLIKTRGQQVTLSCSPISGHRSVSWYQQTPGQGLQFLFEYFSETQRNKGNFPGRFSGRQFSNSRSEMNVSTLELGDSALYLCASSWGEAIQETQYFGPGTRLLVL.

V and J are TRBV14 and TRBJ2-5; D is undetermined. CDR3 length equals 12 residues. Looked up from germline, CDR1 is SGHDN and CDR2 is FVKESK. With 4 bases removed from V and 3 bases from J, the gap between germline ends came to 6 bases. CDR3 region: CASSRLEETQYF. The CDR3 DNA is TGTGCCAGCAGCCGACTTGAAGAGACCCAGTACTTC.

This chain connects TRBV5-6 to TRBJ1-4, with D tentatively TRBD1 (5 bases). V was cut by 4 bases and J by 4 bases, with 14 bases left in between. The CDR3 runs 15 residues. Per germline, CDR1 SGHDT and CDR2 YYEEEE. CDR3 loop: CASSPQVGHNEKLFF. CDR3 DNA: TGTGCCAGCAGCCCACAAGTGGGGCATAATGAAAAACTGTTTTTT.

The chain couples TRBV11-2 to TRBJ2-5, with 7 bases lining up with TRBD1. There are 17 residues in the CDR3. Germline trimming cut 5 bases from V and 0 bases from J; bases unmatched to any gene: 12. Germline V CDR1 and CDR2: SGHAT, FQNNGV. CDR3 sequence reads: CASSRYDVGQNQETQYF. CDR3 coding DNA: TGTGCCAGCAGCCGATACGATGTGGGACAGAACCAAGAGACCCAGTACTTC.

This CDR3 is CATKKSDRENTEAFF. The CDR3 nucleotides read TGTGCCACCAAAAAAAGCGACAGAGAGAACACTGAAGCTTTCTTT. The chain carries TRBV15 and TRBJ1-1, with D tentatively TRBD1 (5 bases). This CDR3 comprises 15 residues. Germline-derived CDR1 and CDR2 are LNHNV and YYDKDF (reference sequence). The V gene lost 7 bases and the J gene lost 1 base, with 16 bases spanning the gap.

This chain links TRBV6-1 with TRBJ1-6; TRBD1 aligns across 7 bases. The CDR3 length is 15 residues. V was clipped by 5 bases and J by 4 bases; unmatched bases: 5. Germline CDR1 MNHNS, CDR2 SASEGT. This CDR3 reads CASSFRDRYNSPLHF. The CDR3 DNA is TGTGCCAGCAGTTTCCGGGACAGATATAATTCACCCCTCCACTTT.